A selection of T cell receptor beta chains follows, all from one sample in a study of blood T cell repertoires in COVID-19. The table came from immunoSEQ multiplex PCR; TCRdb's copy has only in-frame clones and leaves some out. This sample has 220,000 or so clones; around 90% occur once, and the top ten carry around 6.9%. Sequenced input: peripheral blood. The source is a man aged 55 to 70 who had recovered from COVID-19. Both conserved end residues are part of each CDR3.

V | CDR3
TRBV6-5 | CASSLLEVPSSAQYF
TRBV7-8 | CASSLRTGDGYTF
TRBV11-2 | CASSRTSGSYEQYF
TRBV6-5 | CASSYGGWGPEAFF
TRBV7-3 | CASSLQGGDTQYF
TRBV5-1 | CASSLDTGRRNYGYTF
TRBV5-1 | CASSSRDRTTGELFF
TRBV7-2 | CASKAQNNSPLHF
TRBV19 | CASSIEGGYSNQPQHF
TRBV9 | CASSVYPPRGYTF